The 23 T cell receptor beta chains reported below all come from one sample, sequenced in a study of shared clonotypes between healthy human individuals. The protocol was immunoSEQ multiplex PCR, while the TCRdb copy is restricted to in-frame clones and leaves out a portion. The table lists roughly 170,000 clones, 66% of them singletons. The specimen was memory CD4+ T cells sorted from blood. Specified subset: CD45RA-negative fraction. The receptors come from a man aged 25-45 years in good health.

This clone showed up many times. V gene TRBV18 combines with J gene TRBJ2-2; no definite D call. Germline V CDR1 and CDR2: KGHSH, LQKENI. Deletions cut 7 bases from V and 1 base from J, with 7 bases between. This CDR3 has 13 residues. The CDR3 DNA follows: TGTGCCAGCTTCCCCGGGAACACCGGGGAGCTGTTTTTT. Translating gives CASFPGNTGELFF.

The V call is TRBV9, the J call TRBJ2-5; tentative D call: TRBD2 (7 bases). CDR3 size: 13 residues. Between the trimmed V and J ends, which lost 0 bases and 7 bases, there was a span of 10 bases. Germline CDR1 reads SGDLS; CDR2 reads YYNGEE. The CDR3: CASSVAGEGTQYF. CDR3 sequence (DNA): TGTGCCAGCAGCGTAGCAGGGGAGGGGACCCAGTACTTC.

The chain is built from TRBV11-2 and TRBJ1-2; 8 bases agree with TRBD1. The CDR3 runs 16 residues. V shed 0 bases and J 5 bases; nucleotides not matched to a gene: 8. CDR1 is SGHAT, CDR2 FQNNGV, per germline. The CDR3 loop is CASSLDLGQEFYGYTF. Here the CDR3 DNA reads TGTGCCAGCAGCTTAGATTTGGGACAGGAGTTTTATGGCTACACCTTC.

This clone was seen a few times. The chain carries TRBV7-9 and TRBJ1-2; 7 bases are shared with TRBD1. CDR3 size: 14 residues. The V gene end was trimmed by 5 bases and the J gene end by 6 bases; junction bases not matched to a gene: 9. Germline assignment: CDR1 SEHNR and CDR2 FQNEAQ (reference sequence). CDR3 in DNA: TGTGCCAGCAGCGAGAGGGCTGGGACAGATGGCTACACCTTC. Amino acid sequence: CASSERAGTDGYTF.

The CDR3 here is CASSSTGLQSEAFF. In DNA, the CDR3 is TGTGCCAGCAGTTCGACAGGGCTACAGAGTGAAGCTTTCTTT. The chain uses TRBV28 and TRBJ1-1; 7 bases fit TRBD1. The ends lost 4 bases at V and 7 bases at J; junction bases unmatched: 9. CDR1 is MDHEN, CDR2 SYDVKM, per germline. This CDR3 has 14 residues. Based on the CDR3 plus reference TRBV28 and TRBJ1-1, the full variable domain is DVKVTQSSRYLVKRTGEKVFLECVQDMDHENMFWYRQDPGLGLRLIYFSYDVKMKEKGDIPEGYSVSREKKERFSLILESASTNQTSMYLCASSSTGLQSEAFFGQGTRLTVV.

The rearrangement links TRBV7-3 to TRBJ2-3, with 10 bases aligning to TRBD2. V was clipped by 2 bases and J by 6 bases; unmatched bases: 8. Germline V gene lookup returns CDR1 SGHTA and CDR2 FQGTGA. The CDR3 consists of 16 residues. The CDR3 DNA follows: TGTGCCAGCAGCTTAGGAAAACTAGCGGGATCGGATACGCAGTATTTT. Translation: CASSLGKLAGSDTQYF.

This sequence joins TRBV6-6 and TRBJ2-1, with a tentative D call TRBD2 (7 bases). CDR1 is MNHNY, CDR2 SVGAGI, per germline (reference sequence). The CDR3 is 15 residues long. Trimming shortened V by 4 bases and J by 6 bases, and 16 bases separated the two germline ends. CDR3 region: CASSFLAEGGNEQFF. The CDR3 coding sequence is TGTGCCAGCAGTTTCCTAGCGGAGGGGGGCAATGAGCAGTTCTTC.

J is TRBJ2-7 and V is TRBV7-8, with D maybe TRBD1 (7 bases). This CDR3 has 13 residues. The germline V gene encodes CDR1 SGHVS and CDR2 FQNEAQ. V gave up 5 bases and J gave up 4 bases, with 12 bases separating them. The CDR3 reads CASSAGTAYEQYF. CDR3 bases: TGTGCCAGCAGCGCGGGGACAGCTTACGAGCAGTACTTC.

The chain combines TRBV5-1 with TRBJ1-1; 8 nucleotides align to TRBD1. CDR1 SGHRS and CDR2 YFSETQ come from the germline V gene. V shed 1 base, J shed 3 bases, and the junction held 2 bases outside the gene matches. This CDR3 comprises 14 residues. The CDR3 DNA is TGCGCCAGCAGCTTGCTGGACAGGGACACTGAAGCTTTCTTT. This sequence encodes CASSLLDRDTEAFF.

This clone was observed a single time. The chain combines TRBV4-1 with TRBJ1-5; D not resolved. The CDR3 runs to 15 residues. V dropped 0 bases and J dropped 3 bases, with 9 bases sitting between them. Germline V CDR1 and CDR2: MGHRA, YSYEKL. CDR3 protein: CASSQDMGSNQPQHF. The CDR3 DNA reads as TGCGCCAGCAGCCAAGACATGGGGTCCAATCAGCCCCAGCATTTT.

V usage is TRBV5-1 and J usage is TRBJ1-2, with 8 bases matching TRBD1. Germline V gene sequence: CDR1 SGHRS, CDR2 YFSETQ. The CDR3 is 14 residues long. Losses at the gene ends were 4 bases for V and 5 bases for J; bases not matched to a gene: 7. The CDR3 bases are TGCGCCAGCAGCCTACAGGGGGGAAGATATGGCTACACCTTC. This gives the protein CASSLQGGRYGYTF. Full variable domain (outside the CDR3, taken from reference TRBV5-1 and TRBJ1-2): KAGVTQTPRYLIKTRGQQVTLSCSPISGHRSVSWYQQTPGQGLQFLFEYFSETQRNKGNFPGRFSGRQFSNSRSEMNVSTLELGDSALYLCASSLQGGRYGYTFGSGTRLTVV.

The chain combines TRBV29-1 with TRBJ2-5, with D tentatively TRBD1 (6 bases). The V end was cut by 6 bases, the J end by 5 bases, with 16 bases between. The CDR3 has 13 residues. Germline V gives CDR1 SQVTM, CDR2 ANQGSEA. Here the CDR3 DNA reads TGCAGCGTGCAACAGGGTGGGCAGGAGACCCAGTACTTC. It is translated as CSVQQGGQETQYF. Together with reference TRBV29-1 and TRBJ2-5, the CDR3 gives the full variable domain: SAVISQKPSRDICQRGTSLTIQCQVDSQVTMMFWYRQQPGQSLTLIATANQGSEATYESGFVIDKFPISRPNLTFSTLTVSNMSPEDSSIYLCSVQQGGQETQYFGPGTRLLVL.

Note on this clone: One junction end disagrees with the germline gene, perhaps due to a read error. V gene TRBV5-1 combines with J gene TRBJ2-3; tentative D call: TRBD2 (6 bases). Germline assignment: CDR1 SGHRS and CDR2 YFSETQ. The length of the CDR3 is 15 residues. The CDR3 nucleotides read TGCGCCAGCAGCTTGGGGTGGGGAGGCAACGGGGATTCGGATTTT. This encodes CASSLGWGGNGDSDF.

This clone was found a few times. The chain couples TRBV28 to TRBJ2-2, with D possibly being TRBD1 (5 bases). This CDR3 comprises 15 residues. Germline loops: CDR1 MDHEN, CDR2 SYDVKM. Deletions cut 6 bases from V and 1 base from J, with 12 bases between. The CDR3 spells CASSRTTENTGELFF. CDR3 coding DNA: TGTGCCAGCAGCCGAACGACAGAGAACACCGGGGAGCTGTTTTTT. The entire variable domain, with the rest obtained from reference TRBV28 and TRBJ2-2, is as follows: DVKVTQSSRYLVKRTGEKVFLECVQDMDHENMFWYRQDPGLGLRLIYFSYDVKMKEKGDIPEGYSVSREKKERFSLILESASTNQTSMYLCASSRTTENTGELFFGEGSRLTVL.

The sample holds one count of this clone. The chain combines TRBV5-1 with TRBJ1-2; no firm D call. Trimming left V 4 bases short and J 7 bases short, with 17 bases between. The CDR3 has 14 residues. Looked up from germline, CDR1 is SGHRS and CDR2 is YFSETQ. CDR3 bases: TGCGCCAGCAGCCCTACGGACCCGCCGGGTGGCTACACCTTC. Translating gives CASSPTDPPGGYTF. Drawing the rest from reference TRBV5-1 and TRBJ1-2, the complete variable domain is KAGVTQTPRYLIKTRGQQVTLSCSPISGHRSVSWYQQTPGQGLQFLFEYFSETQRNKGNFPGRFSGRQFSNSRSEMNVSTLELGDSALYLCASSPTDPPGGYTFGSGTRLTVV.

This clone was seen more than once but under ten times. The V call is TRBV10-2, the J call TRBJ2-1; 7 bases align to TRBD1. V trimming: 10 bases; J trimming: 2 bases; junction bases outside the gene matches: 8. Germline loops: CDR1 WSHSY, CDR2 SAAADI. The length of the CDR3 is 14 residues. CDR3 DNA sequence: TGCGCCACCCGGGACAGCTCTCCCTACAATGAGCAGTTCTTC. Translating it yields CATRDSSPYNEQFF.

The J gene is TRBJ2-7, the V gene TRBV7-2; 8 bases agree with TRBD2. The CDR3 loop spans 17 amino acids. Germline CDR1 is SGHTA and CDR2 is FQGNSA. Trimming took 0 bases from V and 4 from J; bases not matched to a gene: 11. The CDR3 is CASSLAGWASGQYEQYF. CDR3 in DNA: TGTGCCAGCAGCTTAGCTGGGTGGGCTAGCGGGCAGTACGAGCAGTACTTC.

The chain uses TRBV2 and TRBJ2-7; D is possibly TRBD1 (5 bases). V was clipped by 0 bases and J by 2 bases, with 17 bases between them. Looked up from germline, CDR1 is SNHLY and CDR2 is FYNNEI. This CDR3 has 17 amino acids. The CDR3 sequence is CASSEARTATVPYEQYF. Written as DNA, the CDR3 is TGTGCCAGCAGTGAAGCTCGTACGGCGACAGTTCCCTACGAGCAGTACTTC.

The chain combines TRBV2 with TRBJ2-2; 8 nucleotides match TRBD1. With V trimmed by 5 bases and J by 5 bases, 7 bases remained unmatched. CDR3 length equals 15 residues. Per the germline V gene, CDR1 is SNHLY and CDR2 is FYNNEI. Written as DNA, the CDR3 is TGTGCCAGCAGTCCCGGACAGGGTGGGACCGGGGAGCTGTTTTTT. Its translation is CASSPGQGGTGELFF. The variable domain in full, with the rest retrieved from reference TRBV2 and TRBJ2-2, is EPEVTQTPSHQVTQMGQEVILRCVPISNHLYFYWYRQILGQKVEFLVSFYNNEISEKSEIFDDQFSVERPDGSNFTLKIRSTKLEDSAMYFCASSPGQGGTGELFFGEGSRLTVL.

The chain has TRBV18 and TRBJ1-1; the D is unclear. CDR1 and CDR2 from the germline V gene are KGHSH and LQKENI. The CDR3 loop spans 15 amino acids. V lost 0 bases and J lost 4, with 12 bases in between. CDR3 region: CASSPPFRVVTEAFF. The CDR3 DNA follows: TGTGCCAGCTCACCACCGTTTAGGGTGGTCACTGAAGCTTTCTTT.

Turning to this clone: Different DNA sequences within this sample yield the same CDR3. V and J are TRBV5-1 and TRBJ2-7; D not certain. The CDR3 is made up of 14 amino acids. V was pared by 0 bases and J by 0 bases, with 7 bases between. Germline-derived CDR1 and CDR2 are SGHRS and YFSETQ. CDR3 residues: CASSLGGNSYEQYF. DNA of the CDR3: TGCGCCAGCAGCTTGGGAGGAAACTCCTACGAGCAGTACTTC.

This chain joins TRBV9 and TRBJ2-3, with D possibly being TRBD2 (6 bases). The ends were cut back, 3 bases at V and 3 bases at J, with 14 bases in the middle. The CDR3 is 15 amino acids. Per the germline V gene, CDR1 is SGDLS and CDR2 is YYNGEE. This CDR3 is CASSEGSGITDTQYF. The CDR3 DNA sequence: TGTGCCAGCAGCGAGGGTAGCGGAATAACAGATACGCAGTATTTT.

In this sample, this clone turned up many times. J is TRBJ2-2 and V is TRBV5-1; D might be TRBD2 (5 bases). The CDR3 contains 14 residues. Germline V gene data show CDR1 as SGHRS and CDR2 as YFSETQ. The V end was cut by 5 bases, the J end by 5 bases, with 13 bases between. This CDR3 reads CASRETPGTGELFF. The CDR3 DNA reads as TGCGCCAGCAGAGAGACTCCGGGAACCGGGGAGCTGTTTTTT.